The TCR beta chain under discussion was sequenced for a study of PD-L1 blockade in urothelial cancer. Each PCR received spiked synthetic TCR analog templates. Using immunoSEQ multiplex PCR, the repertoire was profiled, and TCRdb retains in-frame clones only, with some absent. The top ten clones hold around 11% of a sample with more than 60,000 clones, about 88% of them seen once. Time point described: peripheral blood 6 weeks after treatment start. V lost 0 bases to trimming and J lost 2 bases; unmatched junction nucleotides: 4. The CDR3 runs 15 residues. Germline values: CDR1 SGDLS, CDR2 YYNGEE. J is TRBJ2-7 and V is TRBV9; TRBD1 aligns across 8 bases. Specimen: PBMCs, collected around atezolizumab (anti-PD-L1) treatment. The sequence came from a man between 60 and 75 years old with urothelial cancer. The DNA for the CDR3 is TGTGCCAGCAGCGTAGCTGAGACAGGGGCCTACGAGCAGTACTTC. The encoded protein is CASSVAETGAYEQYF.